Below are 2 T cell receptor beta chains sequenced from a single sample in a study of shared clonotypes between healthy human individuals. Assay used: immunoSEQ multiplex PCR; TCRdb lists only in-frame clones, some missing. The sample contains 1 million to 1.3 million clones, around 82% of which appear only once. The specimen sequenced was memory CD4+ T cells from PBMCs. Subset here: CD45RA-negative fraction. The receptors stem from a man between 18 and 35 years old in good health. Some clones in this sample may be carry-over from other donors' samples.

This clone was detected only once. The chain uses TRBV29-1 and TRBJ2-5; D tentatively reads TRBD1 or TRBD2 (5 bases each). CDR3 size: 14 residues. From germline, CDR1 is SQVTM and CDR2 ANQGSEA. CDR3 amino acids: CSGAGTGLSETQYF. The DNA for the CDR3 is TGCAGTGGAGCCGGGACGGGGCTGTCGGAGACCCAGTACTTC.

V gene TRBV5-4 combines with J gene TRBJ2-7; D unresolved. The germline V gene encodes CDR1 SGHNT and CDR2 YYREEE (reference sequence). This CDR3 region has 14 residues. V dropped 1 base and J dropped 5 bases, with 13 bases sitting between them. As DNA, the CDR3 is TGTGCCAGCAGCTTGTTTCCGGGTCGCGACGAGCAGTACTTC. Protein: CASSLFPGRDEQYF.